The rows below give T cell receptor beta chains drawn from one sample of a study of cytomegalovirus exposure and HLA in healthy donors. Measured with immunoSEQ multiplex PCR; TCRdb has only the in-frame clones, and not every one. This table holds approximately 140,000 clones, about 60% found once. Sequenced material: PBMCs. The origin of the receptors is a woman aged 60-75 years in good health and CMV-seropositive. Both conserved end residues are part of each CDR3. The D gene is left open where the match is weak. A row's size may be missing; if present it is once, few, many or a size class.

clone size	D gene	V gene	J gene	CDR3 protein	CDR3 DNA
.	.	TRBV28	TRBJ1-2	CASSSILGYTF	TGTGCCAGCAGTTCAATACTTGGCTACACCTTC
.	.	TRBV4-1	TRBJ1-2	CASSQEWRESDYGYTF	TGCGCCAGCAGCCAAGAATGGCGGGAGTCGGACTATGGCTACACCTTC
once	.	TRBV7-2	TRBJ2-3	CASSFGQTDTQYF	TGTGCCAGCAGCTTCGGACAGACAGATACGCAGTATTTT
.	TRBD2	TRBV19	TRBJ2-7	CASSVTSGGGYEQYF	TGTGCCAGTAGTGTGACTAGCGGAGGCGGCTACGAGCAGTACTTC
.	.	TRBV7-3	TRBJ1-2	CASSHRDGGGYTF	TGTGCCAGCAGCCACCGGGACGGGGGTGGCTACACCTTC
.	TRBD2	TRBV6-1	TRBJ2-1	CASSERGRALNEQFF	TGTGCCAGCAGTGAACGAGGGAGGGCCCTTAATGAGCAGTTCTTC
.	TRBD1	TRBV6-1	TRBJ1-2	CASSGILDIQGNGYTF	TGTGCCAGCAGTGGGATATTAGACATACAGGGGAATGGCTACACCTTC
.	TRBD1	TRBV15	TRBJ2-5	CATSRWTGEETQYF	TGTGCCACCAGCAGATGGACAGGGGAAGAGACCCAGTACTTC
.	TRBD2	TRBV28	TRBJ2-1	CASMPAGPPSSYNEQFF	TGTGCCAGCATGCCAGCGGGACCCCCTAGCTCCTACAATGAGCAGTTCTTC
.	TRBD2	TRBV5-6	TRBJ2-5	CASRLAGGTETQYF	TGTGCCAGCAGACTAGCGGGAGGTACAGAGACCCAGTACTTC
few	TRBD1	TRBV5-6	TRBJ1-2	CASSWDRSNYGYTF	TGTGCCAGCAGCTGGGACAGGTCTAACTATGGCTACACCTTC
.	TRBD1	TRBV18	TRBJ2-3	CASSPGTGSPDTQYF	TGTGCCAGCTCACCCGGGACAGGGAGCCCAGATACGCAGTATTTT
few	.	TRBV21-1	TRBJ2-1	CASSTPAGVLGQFF	TGTGCCAGCAGCACTCCAGCGGGGGTACTGGGACAGTTCTTC
.	TRBD1	TRBV4-1	TRBJ2-7	CASSLATGRNEQYF	TGCGCCAGCAGCCTCGCGACAGGGAGAAACGAGCAGTACTTC
few	.	TRBV4-3	TRBJ2-7	CASSQDRELAIYEQYF	TGCGCCAGCAGCCAAGATCGAGAGCTAGCTATCTACGAGCAGTACTTC
.	TRBD2	TRBV10-3	TRBJ2-1	CAITSGLAGDEQFF	TGTGCCATCACTAGCGGACTAGCGGGAGATGAGCAGTTCTTC
.	.	TRBV5-1	TRBJ2-7	CASSQGASLSYEQYF	TGCGCCAGCAGTCAAGGAGCCTCACTATCCTACGAGCAGTACTTC
.	TRBD1	TRBV19	TRBJ2-7	CASSIETGDSFYEQYF	TGTGCCAGTAGTATAGAGACAGGGGACTCCTTCTACGAGCAGTACTTC
.	TRBD2	TRBV7-9	TRBJ2-5	CASSLGLLAGQETQYF	TGTGCCAGCAGCTTAGGGCTTCTAGCGGGACAAGAGACCCAGTACTTC
.	.	TRBV5-6	TRBJ1-1	CASSTGQNTEAFF	TGTGCCAGCAGCACTGGACAGAACACTGAAGCTTTCTTT
.	.	TRBV28	TRBJ2-7	CASKSLTYEQYF	TGTGCCAGCAAGAGCCTTACCTACGAGCAGTACTTC
.	.	TRBV4-2	TRBJ2-5	CASSQDPPAGRQETQYF	TGTGCCAGCAGCCAAGATCCCCCCGCGGGTAGGCAAGAGACCCAGTACTTC
.	TRBD2	TRBV11-2	TRBJ2-2	CASSLARASGRAGELFF	TGTGCCAGCAGCTTAGCCCGGGCTAGCGGGAGGGCCGGGGAGCTGTTTTTT
.	TRBD1	TRBV15	TRBJ2-7	CATSVRGTGREQYF	TGTGCCACCAGCGTACGAGGGACAGGTCGAGAGCAGTACTTC
.	.	TRBV30	TRBJ1-3	CAWSGTFSGNTIYF	TGTGCCTGGAGTGGAACTTTTTCTGGAAACACCATATATTTT
.	.	TRBV5-1	TRBJ2-7	CASSHDSHYEQYF	TGCGCCAGCAGCCATGACAGCCACTACGAGCAGTACTTC
.	TRBD1	TRBV18	TRBJ1-5	CASSPRAGGIDQPQHF	TGTGCCAGCTCACCACGGGCAGGGGGCATAGATCAGCCCCAGCATTTT
.	.	TRBV5-1	TRBJ2-7	CASRSRQDSYEQYF	TGCGCCAGCAGGAGTCGGCAGGACTCCTACGAGCAGTACTTC
.	.	TRBV14	TRBJ2-7	CASSITGREQYF	TGTGCCAGCAGCATCACAGGGCGGGAGCAGTACTTC
.	TRBD1	TRBV18	TRBJ1-3	CASSPRTGGVRDTIYF	TGTGCCAGCTCACCGCGTACAGGGGGCGTGCGGGACACCATATATTTT
.	.	TRBV5-6	TRBJ1-1	CASSWARGFTTEAFF	TGTGCCAGCAGCTGGGCCCGCGGGTTCACGACTGAAGCTTTCTTT
.	.	TRBV28	TRBJ2-3	CASTEQVGQGTDTQYF	TGTGCCAGCACCGAACAGGTCGGCCAAGGCACAGATACGCAGTATTTT
.	TRBD2	TRBV14	TRBJ2-5	CASSPTLAGVSETQYF	TGTGCCAGCAGCCCGACACTAGCGGGAGTGTCGGAGACCCAGTACTTC
.	.	TRBV10-3	TRBJ1-3	CATQGQDKGDTIYF	TGTGCCACCCAGGGGCAGGATAAAGGAGACACCATATATTTT
.	TRBD2	TRBV11-3	TRBJ2-1	CASSLEGTSVYNEQFF	TGTGCCAGCAGCTTAGAGGGGACTAGCGTCTACAATGAGCAGTTCTTC
once	.	TRBV9	TRBJ1-2	CASSIDTNYGYTF	TGTGCCAGCAGCATTGACACTAACTATGGCTACACCTTC
.	.	TRBV4-3	TRBJ2-7	CASSQGTAFYEQYF	TGCGCCAGCAGCCAAGGCACAGCATTCTACGAGCAGTACTTC
.	.	TRBV5-5	TRBJ1-1	CASSTEQGNTEAFF	TGCGCCAGCAGCACCGAACAGGGGAACACTGAAGCTTTCTTT
.	.	TRBV25-1	TRBJ2-5	CASSESGSRGQETQYF	TGTGCCAGCAGTGAATCAGGTTCCAGGGGCCAAGAGACCCAGTACTTC
once	.	TRBV28	TRBJ1-5	CASVYGGNSNQPQHF	TGTGCCAGCGTTTACGGGGGGAACTCCAATCAGCCCCAGCATTTT
.	TRBD1	TRBV4-3	TRBJ2-5	CASSHYRGPRETQYF	TGCGCCAGCAGCCATTACAGGGGGCCTAGAGAGACCCAGTACTTC
.	.	TRBV28	TRBJ1-3	CASSLIQGKGNTIYF	TGTGCCAGCAGTTTGATCCAGGGGAAAGGAAACACCATATATTTT
.	TRBD2	TRBV6-6	TRBJ2-7	CASRSQASGRVGEQYF	TGTGCCAGCAGAAGTCAGGCTAGCGGGAGGGTGGGGGAGCAGTACTTC
.	.	TRBV5-5	TRBJ1-4	CASNQRSGQGREKLFF	TGTGCCAGCAACCAACGTAGCGGGCAGGGGAGGGAAAAACTGTTTTTT
.	.	TRBV6-1	TRBJ1-2	CASSYLDRNYGYTF	TGTGCCAGCAGTTATCTCGACAGGAACTATGGCTACACCTTC
few	TRBD2	TRBV30	TRBJ2-1	CAWSPGLAVEQFF	TGTGCCTGGAGTCCAGGACTAGCCGTTGAGCAGTTCTTC